These 32 T cell receptor beta chains came from one sample sequenced in a study of blood T cell repertoires in COVID-19. Profiled with immunoSEQ multiplex PCR; TCRdb holds only in-frame clones, not every one. The repertoire holds around 300,000 clones, with roughly 89% as singletons. The sample was PBMCs or T cells enriched from blood (not recorded which). The receptors originated from a woman aged 18 to 35 with acute COVID-19.

CDR3 sequence (DNA): TGTGCCAGCAGCTTACAGGCTATGAACACTGAAGCTTTCTTT. Amino acid sequence: CASSLQAMNTEAFF. J is TRBJ1-1 and V is TRBV7-9; D gene unclear. The ends were cut back, 2 bases at V and 0 bases at J, with 7 bases in the middle. The CDR3 consists of 14 residues. CDR1 and CDR2 from the germline V gene are SEHNR and FQNEAQ (reference sequence).

In this sample, this clone turned up once. The chain links TRBV5-5 to TRBJ2-3; 7 bases are a match to TRBD2. Germline V CDR1 and CDR2: SGHKS, YYEKEE (reference sequence). Trimming at V came to 4 bases and at J to 3 bases, leaving 5 bases not matched to a gene. CDR3 length: 14 amino acids. CDR3 DNA sequence: TGTGCCAGCAGCCAAATCGGGAGGACAGATACGCAGTATTTT. Translating it yields CASSQIGRTDTQYF.

This chain connects TRBV7-2 to TRBJ2-2; D not certain. This CDR3 comprises 16 residues. Trimming shortened V by 1 base and J by 0 bases, and 9 bases separated the two germline ends. Per the germline V gene, CDR1 is SGHTA and CDR2 is FQGNSA. The CDR3 protein is CASSLVPATNTGELFF. In DNA form, the CDR3 reads TGTGCCAGCAGCTTAGTCCCTGCTACGAACACCGGGGAGCTGTTTTTT.

Only one count was recorded for this clone. The rearrangement links TRBV3-1 (or the pseudogene TRBV3-2) to TRBJ1-6, with 7 bases aligning to TRBD1. Germline CDR1 and CDR2: LGHDT and YNNKEL (reference sequence). After removal of 0 bases from V and 7 bases from J, the junction contained 3 bases not matched to a gene. The CDR3 loop spans 15 amino acids. Here the CDR3 DNA reads TGTGCCAGCAGCCAAGAAGACAGGGCAAATTCACCCCTCCACTTT. Protein: CASSQEDRANSPLHF.

The rearrangement uses TRBV12-3 or TRBV12-4 and TRBJ2-3; a possible D gene is TRBD2 (5 bases). The CDR3 extends over 13 amino acids. Between the trimmed V and J ends, which lost 6 bases and 2 bases, there was a span of 9 bases. This chain's CDR3 is CASRSSNTDTQYF. In DNA form, the CDR3 reads TGTGCCAGCAGGTCTAGCAACACAGATACGCAGTATTTT.

CDR3 protein: CASIKDRGPYEQYF. In DNA form, the CDR3 reads TGTGCCAGCATTAAGGACAGGGGGCCGTACGAGCAGTACTTC. J is TRBJ2-7 and V is TRBV6-5; TRBD1 matches 11 bases. CDR1 and CDR2 (germline): MNHEY, SVGAGI. The CDR3 covers 14 residues. Trimming cost V 7 bases and J 4 bases; bases outside gene matches: 6.

The chain combines TRBV28 with TRBJ2-3; TRBD2 agrees at 9 bases. CDR3 size: 19 residues. Germline assignment: CDR1 MDHEN and CDR2 SYDVKM. V dropped 4 bases and J dropped 4; count of bases not matched to a gene: 18. The CDR3, as DNA: TGTGCCAGCAGTTCTGGCAGGGCTAGCGGGAAGTCCACGGCAGATACGCAGTATTTT. This codes for CASSSGRASGKSTADTQYF.

The chain carries TRBV28 and TRBJ1-3; the match to TRBD1 covers 8 bases. The junction had 11 bases not matched to a gene; V was cut back by 1 base and J by 0 bases. From germline, CDR1 is MDHEN and CDR2 SYDVKM. This CDR3 has 19 residues. The CDR3 protein is CASSLLAGGGGASGNTIYF. CDR3 sequence (DNA): TGTGCCAGCAGTTTATTGGCAGGGGGCGGTGGGGCCTCTGGAAACACCATATATTTT.

The rearrangement uses TRBV11-1 and TRBJ2-7; D is perhaps TRBD1 (5 bases). V lost 1 base and J 0 bases, leaving 10 bases between the germline ends. This CDR3 is built from 15 residues. Germline V CDR1 and CDR2: SGHAT, FQDESV (reference sequence). The CDR3 bases are TGTGCCAGCAGCTTAGGACAGCTGAGCTCCTACGAGCAGTACTTC. This translates into CASSLGQLSSYEQYF.

The V call is TRBV29-1, the J call TRBJ1-6, with TRBD1 matching over 7 bases. CDR1 and CDR2 from the germline V gene are SQVTM and ANQGSEA. Trimming removed 6 bases from V and 9 bases from J; junction bases left unmatched: 20. The CDR3 covers 17 residues. The CDR3 DNA is TGCAGCGTGAAACCGGGACAGACACTTGCGGGATTTTCACCCCTCCACTTT. The encoded protein is CSVKPGQTLAGFSPLHF.

V gene TRBV10-1 combines with J gene TRBJ2-5; 11 positions agree with TRBD2. Losses at the gene ends were 0 bases for V and 4 bases for J; bases not matched to a gene: 7. Per the germline V gene, CDR1 is WNHNN and CDR2 is SYGVQD (reference sequence). The CDR3 extends over 17 amino acids. Written as DNA, the CDR3 is TGCGCCAGCAGTGAGTCGGGTAGCGGGAGGGCCGGAGAGACCCAGTACTTC. It is translated as CASSESGSGRAGETQYF.

V gene TRBV11-3 combines with J gene TRBJ2-1, with a tentative D call TRBD1 (5 bases). Trimming shortened V by 5 bases and J by 10 bases, and 15 bases separated the two germline ends. This CDR3 comprises 13 residues. In germline, CDR1 is SGHNT, CDR2 YENEEA. The CDR3 is CASSPQSNREQFF. The CDR3 DNA is TGTGCCAGCAGCCCCCAGTCCAACAGGGAGCAGTTCTTC.

The chain couples TRBV11-1 to TRBJ2-2; no clear D gene. This CDR3 is built from 14 residues. V dropped 3 bases and J dropped 5 bases, with 10 bases sitting between them. Germline V gene sequence: CDR1 SGHAT, CDR2 FQDESV (reference sequence). In DNA, the CDR3 is TGTGCCAGCAGCTTCGCGGATGTGACCGGGGAGCTGTTTTTT. This translates into CASSFADVTGELFF.

The genes are TRBV29-1 and TRBJ2-1; the match to TRBD2 covers 11 bases. V trimming: 6 bases; J trimming: 2 bases; junction bases outside the gene matches: 9. In germline, CDR1 is SQVTM, CDR2 ANQGSEA. The CDR3 spans 16 residues. The CDR3 DNA reads TGCAGCGTCAGGGGACTAGCGGACATGGCCTACAATGAGCAGTTCTTC. Its protein is CSVRGLADMAYNEQFF.

The chain carries TRBV15 and TRBJ2-3, with 8 bases matching TRBD2. The CDR3 consists of 16 residues. V lost 1 base to trimming and J lost 4 bases; unmatched junction nucleotides: 7. Germline assignment: CDR1 LNHNV and CDR2 YYDKDF (reference sequence). CDR3 nucleotides: TGTGCCACCAGCAGAGTGGCTAGCGGGTTCGCAGATACGCAGTATTTT. Amino acid sequence: CATSRVASGFADTQYF.

This sequence joins TRBV7-9 and TRBJ2-7; TRBD1 might be the D (5 bases). Germline V gene data show CDR1 as SEHNR and CDR2 as FQNEAQ (reference sequence). The CDR3 is 13 residues long. V was cut by 5 bases and J by 3 bases, with 11 bases left in between. The CDR3 DNA reads as TGTGCCAGCAGCCCTCCGACAGACTACGAGCAGTACTTC. Its protein is CASSPPTDYEQYF.

The genes are TRBV9 and TRBJ1-2, with 7 bases aligning to TRBD1. CDR3 length equals 17 residues. V dropped 0 bases and J dropped 8; count of bases not matched to a gene: 16. Germline loops: CDR1 SGDLS, CDR2 YYNGEE. The CDR3 DNA reads TGTGCCAGCAGCGTAGCTGGGGACAGCCTACCGAATGGAGGCTACACCTTC. It encodes CASSVAGDSLPNGGYTF. The full variable domain, rest sourced from reference TRBV9 and TRBJ1-2, is DSGVTQTPKHLITATGQRVTLRCSPRSGDLSVYWYQQSLDQGLQFLIQYYNGEERAKGNILERFSAQQFPDLHSELNLSSLELGDSALYFCASSVAGDSLPNGGYTFGSGTRLTVV.

In this sample, this clone turned up once. The chain is built from TRBV6-1 and TRBJ1-3; D possibly corresponds to TRBD1 (5 bases). CDR3 size: 15 residues. The V and J ends lost 2 bases and 5 bases respectively, with 13 bases between them. Germline V gene data show CDR1 as MNHNS and CDR2 as SASEGT. The CDR3 loop reads CASSEPGSSRNTIYF. For the CDR3, the DNA is TGTGCCAGCAGTGAACCAGGGTCAAGTCGAAACACCATATATTTT.

The V call is TRBV20-1, the J call TRBJ1-2; 10 nucleotides agree with TRBD1. The germline V gene encodes CDR1 DFQATT and CDR2 SNEGSKA (reference sequence). The junction had 8 bases not matched to a gene; V was cut back by 3 bases and J by 4 bases. This CDR3 contains 15 residues. This CDR3 reads CSASTGQGIVYGYTF. CDR3 DNA: TGCAGTGCTAGTACGGGACAGGGGATCGTCTATGGCTACACCTTC.

J is TRBJ1-1 and V is TRBV19, with 7 bases that match TRBD1. V shed 5 bases, J shed 0 bases, and the junction held 3 bases outside the gene matches. The CDR3 has 14 residues. Germline CDR1 and CDR2: LNHDA and SQIVND (reference sequence). The CDR3 reads CASSDRDMNTEAFF. CDR3 sequence (DNA): TGTGCCAGTAGTGACAGGGACATGAACACTGAAGCTTTCTTT.

The chain recombines TRBV7-9 with TRBJ2-2; 10 bases fit TRBD1. CDR1 is SEHNR, CDR2 FQNEAQ, per germline (reference sequence). The CDR3 has 16 amino acids. V shed 4 bases and J 3 bases; nucleotides not matched to a gene: 5. This CDR3 reads CASSSRDRGYTGELFF. CDR3 sequence (DNA): TGTGCCAGCAGCTCTCGGGACAGGGGTTACACCGGGGAGCTGTTTTTT.

The rearrangement links TRBV28 to TRBJ2-7; D possibly corresponds to TRBD2 (6 bases). CDR1 and CDR2 (germline): MDHEN, SYDVKM. V was trimmed by 8 bases and J by 4 bases, leaving 9 bases between them. CDR3 length: 11 residues. The CDR3 sequence: CASAGFYEQYF. The CDR3 DNA sequence: TGTGCCAGCGCGGGATTTTACGAGCAGTACTTC.

The chain links TRBV6-5 to TRBJ2-1, with a possible D match to TRBD1 (6 bases). The CDR3 runs to 15 residues. Trimming removed 6 bases at V and 2 bases at J, with 14 bases between. The germline V gene has CDR1 MNHEY and CDR2 SVGAGI. CDR3: CASRPRGNAYNEQFF. In nucleotides, the CDR3 is TGTGCCAGCAGACCCAGGGGCAATGCCTACAATGAGCAGTTCTTC.

The chain couples TRBV4-1 to TRBJ2-1, with 8 bases matching TRBD2. V lost 3 bases, J lost 5 bases, and 6 bases stayed unmatched. Per the germline V gene, CDR1 is MGHRA and CDR2 is YSYEKL. The CDR3 extends over 15 amino acids. The DNA of the CDR3 is TGCGCCAGCAGCCATACTAGCGGCACCCACAATGAGCAGTTCTTC. Translating gives CASSHTSGTHNEQFF.

This chain links TRBV6-2 or TRBV6-3 with TRBJ2-1, with TRBD2 matching over 12 bases. In germline, CDR1 is MNHEY, CDR2 SVGEGT. V dropped 2 bases and J dropped 6; count of bases not matched to a gene: 8. CDR3 length equals 17 residues. The CDR3 loop reads CASSYPARLAGANEQFF. The CDR3, as DNA: TGTGCCAGCAGTTACCCGGCGCGACTAGCGGGAGCCAATGAGCAGTTCTTC.

The V call is TRBV30, the J call TRBJ2-1; D might be TRBD2 (6 bases). Between the trimmed V and J ends, which lost 0 bases and 12 bases, there was a span of 12 bases. CDR1 and CDR2 from the germline V gene are GTSNPN and SVGIG (reference sequence). The CDR3 spans 12 residues. In DNA, the CDR3 is TGTGCCTGGAGTGTCGGGGGTATCCGGCAGTTCTTC. Translated, it gives CAWSVGGIRQFF.

V and J are TRBV7-2 and TRBJ2-1; 14 positions agree with TRBD2. This CDR3 region has 19 residues. Per germline, CDR1 SGHTA and CDR2 FQGNSA. J was trimmed by 1 base and V by 3 bases; bases with no gene match: 8. This CDR3 reads CASSFGTSGSLGSYNEQFF. CDR3 DNA sequence: TGTGCCAGCAGCTTTGGGACTAGCGGGAGTCTGGGATCCTACAATGAGCAGTTCTTC. Supplemented by reference TRBV7-2 and TRBJ2-1, the full variable domain reads GAGVSQSPSNKVTEKGKDVELRCDPISGHTALYWYRQSLGQGLEFLIYFQGNSAPDKSGLPSDRFSAERTGGSVSTLTIQRTQQEDSAVYLCASSFGTSGSLGSYNEQFFGPGTRLTVL.

This chain uses TRBV28 with TRBJ1-5; D uncertain. Germline lookup yields CDR1 MDHEN and CDR2 SYDVKM. The CDR3 length is 13 residues. Trimming pared 3 bases from V and 4 bases from J, leaving 7 bases between. The CDR3 region has the DNA TGTGCCAGCAGTTTCACAGTAAATCAGCCCCAGCATTTT. It yields the protein CASSFTVNQPQHF.

The rearrangement links TRBV7-8 to TRBJ1-3, with D perhaps matching TRBD1 (6 bases). Trimming removed 5 bases from V and 4 bases from J, with 15 bases in between. CDR3 length: 15 residues. Looked up from germline, CDR1 is SGHVS and CDR2 is FQNEAQ. Here the CDR3 reads CASSPLLGQGNTIYF. CDR3 in DNA: TGTGCCAGCAGCCCCCTTCTTGGACAGGGAAACACCATATATTTT.

CDR3 sequence: CSASRGGAGTDTQYF. The CDR3 DNA reads as TGCAGTGCTAGTCGCGGCGGGGCGGGAACAGATACGCAGTATTTT. The chain has TRBV20-1 and TRBJ2-3; possibly TRBD2 for D (6 bases). Germline values: CDR1 DFQATT, CDR2 SNEGSKA (reference sequence). V was cut by 3 bases and J by 3 bases, with 16 bases left in between. The CDR3 totals 15 residues.

The rearrangement joins TRBV7-9 to TRBJ2-1; unclear D gene. This CDR3 region has 13 residues. V dropped 1 base and J dropped 9 bases, with 10 bases sitting between them. From germline, CDR1 is SEHNR and CDR2 FQNEAQ (reference sequence). CDR3 in amino acids: CASSLVAGSEQFF. The CDR3 bases are TGTGCCAGCAGCTTAGTTGCCGGGTCTGAGCAGTTCTTC. The full variable domain, with the rest looked up from reference TRBV7-9 and TRBJ2-1, is DTGVSQNPRHKITKRGQNVTFRCDPISEHNRLYWYRQTLGQGPEFLTYFQNEAQLEKSRLLSDRFSAERPKGSFSTLEIQRTEQGDSAMYLCASSLVAGSEQFFGPGTRLTVL.

The chain joins TRBV24-1 to TRBJ2-7, with TRBD2 matching over 7 bases. The V gene's germline CDR1 is KGHDR and CDR2 SFDVKD. With V trimmed by 0 bases and J by 5 bases, 6 bases remained unmatched. The CDR3 contains 15 residues. The CDR3 DNA sequence: TGTGCCACCAGTGATTTGGGGAGGGTGGTAGACGAGCAGTACTTC. It translates to CATSDLGRVVDEQYF.